The present entry profiles one T cell receptor (beta chain) with its context. What it recognizes is unknown. Unexposed donor CD4+ T cells date from about 2011-2018, before the COVID-19 pandemic. Isolation of CD4+ T cells took place after approximately eleven days in culture. Cultures held under 2.5 million PBMCs per well with roughly 10 IU/ml IL-2. This entry is derived from a study of CD4 T cells in relation to SARS-CoV-2 and coronaviruses. Study-wide background: ViraFEST: approximately 10-day antigen culture of PBMCs, then TCR beta CDR3 sequencing. The negative reference was HIV-1 Nef peptide pool or peptide-free culture.

The CDR3 loop spans 15 amino acids. The protocol was immunoSEQ multiplex PCR, while the TCRdb copy is restricted to in-frame clones and leaves out a portion. The sample lists more than 20,000 clones; 60% to 85% were seen once. The source of this sequence is a human donor in good health. The V call is TRBV21-1, the J call TRBJ1-4; the table's D call, TRBD1, has no DNA check behind it. TRBV21-1 is recorded as a pseudogene. Specimen: CD4+ T cells from PBMCs, cultured in vitro. The CDR3 region has the DNA TGTGCCAGCAGCATCCGACAGGGGGCGCCTGAAAAACTGTTTTTT. It codes for CASSIRQGAPEKLFF.